In this sample, the clone carrying this T cell receptor (beta chain) turned up many times. This sample is part of a study of tumor and adjacent non-tumor tissue in lung cancer. The overall study: On average, productive TCRbeta reads reached some 4.2 million per sample.

The template was RNA from unsorted bulk tissue. A modified ARM-PCR protocol with three rounds of nested PCR amplified TCRbeta. TCRdb re-analysed the multiplex PCR reads in MiXCR, keeping a single row per CDR3 protein. In the table there are roughly 76,000 distinct CDR3 sequences, about two thirds of which are singletons. The germline V gene encodes CDR1 MNHEY and CDR2 SVGEGT. Trimming took off 5 bases at V and 6 bases at J, with 8 bases between the two ends. The CDR3 sequence is 11 residues long. The rearrangement joins TRBV6-2 or TRBV6-3 to TRBJ2-7; possibly TRBD1 for D (6 bases). Sequencing was done on a sample of lung tumor tissue. The TCR comes from a woman in her 70s with non-small cell lung cancer. The CDR3 sequence: CASSTGPEQYF. CDR3 bases: TGTGCCAGCAGTACAGGGCCCGAGCAGTACTTC.